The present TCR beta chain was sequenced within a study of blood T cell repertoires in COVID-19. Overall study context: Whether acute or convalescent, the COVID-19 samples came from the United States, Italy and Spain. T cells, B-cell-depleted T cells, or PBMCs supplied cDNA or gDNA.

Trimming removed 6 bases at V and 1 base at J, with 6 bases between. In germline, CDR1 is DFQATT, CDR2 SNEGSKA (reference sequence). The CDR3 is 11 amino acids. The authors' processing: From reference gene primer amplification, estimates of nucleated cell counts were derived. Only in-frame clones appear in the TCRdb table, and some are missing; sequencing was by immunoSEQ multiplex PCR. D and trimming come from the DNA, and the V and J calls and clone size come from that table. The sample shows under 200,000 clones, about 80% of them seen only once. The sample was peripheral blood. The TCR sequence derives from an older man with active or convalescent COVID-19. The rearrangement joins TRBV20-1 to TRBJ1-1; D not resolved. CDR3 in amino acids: CSAEGNTEAFF. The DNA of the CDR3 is TGCAGTGCGGAGGGGAACACTGAAGCTTTCTTT.